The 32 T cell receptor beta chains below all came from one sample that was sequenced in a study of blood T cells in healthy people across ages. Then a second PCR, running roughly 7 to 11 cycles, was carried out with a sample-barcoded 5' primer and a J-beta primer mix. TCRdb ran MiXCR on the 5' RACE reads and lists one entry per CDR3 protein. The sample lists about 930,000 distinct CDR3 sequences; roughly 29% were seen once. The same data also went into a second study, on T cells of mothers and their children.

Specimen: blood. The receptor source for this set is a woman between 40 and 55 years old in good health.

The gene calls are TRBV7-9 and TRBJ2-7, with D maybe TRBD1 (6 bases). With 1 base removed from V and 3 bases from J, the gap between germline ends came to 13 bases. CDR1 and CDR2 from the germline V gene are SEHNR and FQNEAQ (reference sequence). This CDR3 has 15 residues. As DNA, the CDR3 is TGTGCCAGCAGCTTAGGACCGGCCAGGGGCTACGAGCAGTACTTC. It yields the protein CASSLGPARGYEQYF.

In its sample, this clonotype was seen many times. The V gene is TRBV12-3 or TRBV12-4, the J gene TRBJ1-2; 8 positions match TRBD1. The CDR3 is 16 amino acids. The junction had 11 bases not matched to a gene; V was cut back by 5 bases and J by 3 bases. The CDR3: CASSNGTGFGDYGYTF. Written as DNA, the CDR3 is TGTGCCAGCAGTAACGGGACAGGCTTTGGGGACTATGGCTACACCTTC.

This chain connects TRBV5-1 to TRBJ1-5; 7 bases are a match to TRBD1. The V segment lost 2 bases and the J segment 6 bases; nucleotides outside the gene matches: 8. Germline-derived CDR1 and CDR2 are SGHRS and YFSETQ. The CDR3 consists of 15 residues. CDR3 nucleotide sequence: TGCGCCAGCAGCTTAGGGGGCCCCGATTTTCAGCCCCAGCATTTT. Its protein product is CASSLGGPDFQPQHF.

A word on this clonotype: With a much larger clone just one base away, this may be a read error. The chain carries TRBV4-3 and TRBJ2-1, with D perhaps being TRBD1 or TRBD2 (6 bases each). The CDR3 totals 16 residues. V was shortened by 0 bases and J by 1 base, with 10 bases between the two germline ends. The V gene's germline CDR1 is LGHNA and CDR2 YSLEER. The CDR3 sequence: CASSQELGGSYNEQFF. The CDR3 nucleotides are TGCGCCAGCAGCCAAGAGCTAGGGGGGTCCTACAATGAGCAGTTCTTC.

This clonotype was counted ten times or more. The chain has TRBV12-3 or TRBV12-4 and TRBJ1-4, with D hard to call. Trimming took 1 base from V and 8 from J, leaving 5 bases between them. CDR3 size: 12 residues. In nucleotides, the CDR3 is TGTGCCAGCAGTTTAGTAAGAGAAAAACTGTTTTTT. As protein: CASSLVREKLFF.

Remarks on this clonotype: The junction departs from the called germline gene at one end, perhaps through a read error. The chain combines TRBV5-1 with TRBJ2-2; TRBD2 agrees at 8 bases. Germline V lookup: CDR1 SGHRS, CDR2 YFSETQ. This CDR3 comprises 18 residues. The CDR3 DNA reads TGCGCCAGCAGCCTGGGATCAGCGGGGGCCGCGAACACCGGGGGGCTGTTTTTT. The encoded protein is CASSLGSAGAANTGGLFF.

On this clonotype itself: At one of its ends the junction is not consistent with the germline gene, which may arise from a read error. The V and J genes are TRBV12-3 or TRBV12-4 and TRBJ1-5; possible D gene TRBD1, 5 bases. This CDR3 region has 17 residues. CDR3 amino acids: CTSNRGREGFSNQPQHF. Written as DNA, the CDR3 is TGTACCAGTAACCGGGGGAGGGAGGGGTTTTCAAATCAGCCCCAGCATTTT.

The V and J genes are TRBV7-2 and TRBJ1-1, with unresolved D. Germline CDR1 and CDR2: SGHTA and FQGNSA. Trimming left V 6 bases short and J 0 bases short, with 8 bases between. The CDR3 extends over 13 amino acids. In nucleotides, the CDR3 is TGTGCCAGCAGGCTCCTGATGAACACTGAAGCTTTCTTT. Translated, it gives CASRLLMNTEAFF.

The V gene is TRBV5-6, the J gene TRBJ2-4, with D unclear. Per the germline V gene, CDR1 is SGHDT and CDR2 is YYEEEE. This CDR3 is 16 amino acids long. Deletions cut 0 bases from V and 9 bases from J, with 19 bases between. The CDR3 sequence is CASSLGRSKGVGIQYF. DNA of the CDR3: TGTGCCAGCAGCTTGGGACGGTCCAAGGGTGTAGGCATTCAGTACTTC.

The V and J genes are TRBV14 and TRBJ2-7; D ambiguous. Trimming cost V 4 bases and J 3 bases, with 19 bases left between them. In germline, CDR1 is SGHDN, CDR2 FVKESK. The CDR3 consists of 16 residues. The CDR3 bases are TGTGCCAGCAGCCCCATTATGGCAGAGGCCTTCTACGAGCAGTACTTC. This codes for CASSPIMAEAFYEQYF.

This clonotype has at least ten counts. CDR3 sequence: CASSLNGGQETQYF. CDR3 bases: TGTGCCAGCAGTTTAAATGGCGGCCAAGAGACCCAGTACTTC. V gene TRBV27 combines with J gene TRBJ2-5; D call uncertain. Trimming left V 2 bases short and J 1 base short, with 8 bases between. Germline lookup yields CDR1 MNHEY and CDR2 SMNVEV (reference sequence). The CDR3 runs to 14 residues.

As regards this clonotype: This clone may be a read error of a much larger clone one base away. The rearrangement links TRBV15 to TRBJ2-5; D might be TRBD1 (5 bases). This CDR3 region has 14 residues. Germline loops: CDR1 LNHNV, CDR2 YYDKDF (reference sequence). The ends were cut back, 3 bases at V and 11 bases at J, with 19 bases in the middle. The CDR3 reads CATSRTEGFYVQYF. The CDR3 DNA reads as TGTGCCACCAGCAGGACAGAAGGTTTCTACGTGCAGTACTTC.

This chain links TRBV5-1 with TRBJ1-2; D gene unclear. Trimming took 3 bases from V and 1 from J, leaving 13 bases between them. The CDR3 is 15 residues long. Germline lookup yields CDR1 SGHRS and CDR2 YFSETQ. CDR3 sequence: CASSSRPGINYGYTF. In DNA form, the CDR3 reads TGCGCCAGCAGCTCCCGGCCGGGTATTAACTATGGCTACACCTTC.

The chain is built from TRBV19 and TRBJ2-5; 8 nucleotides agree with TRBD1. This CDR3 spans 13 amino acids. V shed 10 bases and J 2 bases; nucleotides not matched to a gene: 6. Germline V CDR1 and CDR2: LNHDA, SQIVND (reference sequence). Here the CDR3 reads CATGTGRQETQYF. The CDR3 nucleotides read TGTGCCACCGGGACAGGCAGACAAGAGACCCAGTACTTC.

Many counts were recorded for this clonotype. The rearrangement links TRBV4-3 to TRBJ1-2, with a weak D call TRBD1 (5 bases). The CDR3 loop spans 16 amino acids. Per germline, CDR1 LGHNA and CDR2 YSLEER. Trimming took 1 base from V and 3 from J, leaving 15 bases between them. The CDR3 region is CASSQVAVLGDYGYTF. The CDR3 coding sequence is TGCGCCAGCAGCCAAGTGGCCGTTCTAGGGGACTATGGCTACACCTTC.

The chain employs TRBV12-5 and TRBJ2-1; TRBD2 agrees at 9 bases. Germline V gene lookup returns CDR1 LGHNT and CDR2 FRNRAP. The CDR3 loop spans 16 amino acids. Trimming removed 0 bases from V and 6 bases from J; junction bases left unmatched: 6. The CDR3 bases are TGTGCTAGTGGTTTGGTATTGGCGGGGGGGCCCAATGAGCAGTTCTTC. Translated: CASGLVLAGGPNEQFF.

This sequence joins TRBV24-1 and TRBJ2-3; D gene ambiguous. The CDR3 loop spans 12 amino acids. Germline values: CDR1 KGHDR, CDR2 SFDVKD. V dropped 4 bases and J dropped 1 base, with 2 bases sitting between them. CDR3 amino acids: CATSDRTDTQYF. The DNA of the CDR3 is TGTGCCACCAGTGACCGCACAGATACGCAGTATTTT.

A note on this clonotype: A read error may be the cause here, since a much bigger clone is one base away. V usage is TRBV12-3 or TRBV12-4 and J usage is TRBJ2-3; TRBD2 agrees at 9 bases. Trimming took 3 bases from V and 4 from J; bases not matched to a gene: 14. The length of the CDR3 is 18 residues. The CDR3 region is CASSFGLAGSVGPDTQYF. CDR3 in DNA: TGTGCCAGCAGTTTTGGGCTAGCGGGGTCGGTGGGGCCAGATACGCAGTATTTT.

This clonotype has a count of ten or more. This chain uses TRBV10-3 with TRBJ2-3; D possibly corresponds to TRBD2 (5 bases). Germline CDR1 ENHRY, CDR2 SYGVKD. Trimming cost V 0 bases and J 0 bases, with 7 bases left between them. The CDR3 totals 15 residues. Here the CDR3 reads CAISESGGSTDTQYF. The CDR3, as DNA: TGTGCCATCAGTGAGTCGGGCGGGAGCACAGATACGCAGTATTTT.

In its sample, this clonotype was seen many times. CDR3 DNA: TGCAGTGCAACCAAGGACAGGGCCTATGGCTACACCTTC. Its protein is CSATKDRAYGYTF. The chain carries TRBV20-1 and TRBJ1-2, with 8 bases fitting TRBD1. Trimming removed 6 bases from V and 4 bases from J; junction bases left unmatched: 7. Germline values: CDR1 DFQATT, CDR2 SNEGSKA (reference sequence). This CDR3 spans 13 amino acids.

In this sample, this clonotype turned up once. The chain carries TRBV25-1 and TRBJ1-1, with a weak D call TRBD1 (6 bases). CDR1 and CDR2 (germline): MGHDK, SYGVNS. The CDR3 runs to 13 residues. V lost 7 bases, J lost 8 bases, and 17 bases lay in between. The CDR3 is CASTRGASTEAFF. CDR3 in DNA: TGTGCCAGCACCCGGGGGGCTTCGACAGAAGCTTTCTTT.

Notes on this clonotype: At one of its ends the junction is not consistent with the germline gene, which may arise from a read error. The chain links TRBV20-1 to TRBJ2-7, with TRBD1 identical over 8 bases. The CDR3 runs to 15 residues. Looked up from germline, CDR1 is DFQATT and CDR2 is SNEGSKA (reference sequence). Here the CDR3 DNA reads TGCAGTGCTGGAGATAGGGGACAGGCCCTCTACGAGCAGTACTTC. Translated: CSAGDRGQALYEQYF.

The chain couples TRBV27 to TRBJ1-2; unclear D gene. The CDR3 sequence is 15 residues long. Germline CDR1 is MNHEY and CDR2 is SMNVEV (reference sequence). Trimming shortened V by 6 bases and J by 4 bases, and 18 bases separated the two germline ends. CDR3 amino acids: CASRLRVGLTYGYTF. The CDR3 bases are TGTGCCAGCAGATTGCGGGTTGGGCTTACCTATGGCTACACCTTC.

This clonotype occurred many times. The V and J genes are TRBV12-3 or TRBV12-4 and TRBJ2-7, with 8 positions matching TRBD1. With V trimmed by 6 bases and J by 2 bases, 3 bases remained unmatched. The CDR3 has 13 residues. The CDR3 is CASRRGQAYEQYF. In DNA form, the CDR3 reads TGTGCCAGCAGAAGGGGACAGGCCTACGAGCAGTACTTC.

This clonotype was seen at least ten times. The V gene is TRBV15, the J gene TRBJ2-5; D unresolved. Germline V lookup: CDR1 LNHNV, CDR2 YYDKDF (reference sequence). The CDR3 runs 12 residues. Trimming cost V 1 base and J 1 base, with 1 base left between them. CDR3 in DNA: TGTGCCACCAGCAGAGGCCAAGAGACCCAGTACTTC. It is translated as CATSRGQETQYF. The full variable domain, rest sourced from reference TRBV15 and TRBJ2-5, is DAMVIQNPRYQVTQFGKPVTLSCSQTLNHNVMYWYQQKSSQAPKLLFHYYDKDFNNEADTPDNFQSRRPNTSFCFLDIRSPGLGDTAMYLCATSRGQETQYFGPGTRLLVL.

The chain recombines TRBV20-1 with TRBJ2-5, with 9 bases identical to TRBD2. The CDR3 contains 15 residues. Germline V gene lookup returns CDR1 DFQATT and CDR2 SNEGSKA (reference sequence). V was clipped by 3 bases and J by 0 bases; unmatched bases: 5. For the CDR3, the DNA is TGCAGTGCTAGTTCTAGCGGGGCTTACCAAGAGACCCAGTACTTC. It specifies CSASSSGAYQETQYF.

The CDR3 nucleotides are TGTGCCAGCAGCCAACGACCCGGGACAAACGATCCCACCTTC. Amino acids: CASSQRPGTNDPTF. The V call is TRBV7-3, the J call TRBJ1-2; D is possibly TRBD1 (6 bases). Germline loops: CDR1 SGHTA, CDR2 FQGTGA. V was trimmed by 5 bases and J by 13 bases, leaving 23 bases between them. The CDR3 is made up of 14 amino acids.

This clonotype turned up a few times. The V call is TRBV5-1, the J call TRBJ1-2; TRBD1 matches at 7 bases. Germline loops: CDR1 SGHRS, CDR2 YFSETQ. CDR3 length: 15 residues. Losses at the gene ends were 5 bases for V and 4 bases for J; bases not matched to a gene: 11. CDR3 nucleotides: TGCGCCAGCAGAGAGGGGACAGCCTCCCTCTATGGCTACACCTTC. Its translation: CASREGTASLYGYTF.

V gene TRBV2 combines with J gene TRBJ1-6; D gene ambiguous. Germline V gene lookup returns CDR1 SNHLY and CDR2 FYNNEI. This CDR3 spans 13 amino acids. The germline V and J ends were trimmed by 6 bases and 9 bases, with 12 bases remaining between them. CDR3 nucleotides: TGTGCCAGCAGATCAGAGGGCCGTTCACCCCTCCACTTT. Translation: CASRSEGRSPLHF.

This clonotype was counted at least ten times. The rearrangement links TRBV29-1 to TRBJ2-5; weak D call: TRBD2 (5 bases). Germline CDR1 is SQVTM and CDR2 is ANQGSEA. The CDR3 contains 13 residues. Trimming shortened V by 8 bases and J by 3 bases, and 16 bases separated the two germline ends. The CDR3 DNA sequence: TGCAGCCCACGAACATACGGGGAAGAGACCCAGTACTTC. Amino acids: CSPRTYGEETQYF.

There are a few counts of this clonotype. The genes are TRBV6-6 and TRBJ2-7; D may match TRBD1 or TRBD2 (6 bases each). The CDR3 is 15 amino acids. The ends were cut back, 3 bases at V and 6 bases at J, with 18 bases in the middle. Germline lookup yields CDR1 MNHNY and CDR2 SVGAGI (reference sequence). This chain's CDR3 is CASSYRSGEVGEQYF. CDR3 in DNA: TGTGCCAGCAGTTATCGGTCAGGGGAGGTAGGCGAGCAGTACTTC.

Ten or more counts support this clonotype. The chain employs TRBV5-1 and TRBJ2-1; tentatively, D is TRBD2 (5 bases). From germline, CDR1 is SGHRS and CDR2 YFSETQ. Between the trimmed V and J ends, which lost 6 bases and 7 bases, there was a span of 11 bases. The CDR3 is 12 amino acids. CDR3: CASMKGGNEQFF. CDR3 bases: TGCGCCAGCATGAAAGGAGGTAATGAGCAGTTCTTC.